This TCR beta chain was profiled in a study of a mutant IDH1 vaccine in newly diagnosed glioma. Specified time point: week 35, safety follow-up. Vaccine doses each comprised 300 ug of mutant IDH1 20-mer peptide, with topical imiquimod. Points on this clone: Its target is not known.

Assay used: immunoSEQ multiplex PCR; TCRdb lists only in-frame clones, some missing. The repertoire holds around 57,000 clones, with roughly 80% as singletons. Source: PBMCs, taken from a glioma patient whose treatment included an IDH1 peptide vaccine. The sequence was collected from a man aged 25 to 40 with glioma.

The CDR3 DNA reads as TGTGCCAGCAGCTTGGCCCTGGGGGCGGCGGATTCACCCCTCCACTTT. Translation gives CASSLALGAADSPLHF. The genes are TRBV5-6 and TRBJ1-6, with a tentative D call TRBD1 (6 bases). Germline V gene data show CDR1 as SGHDT and CDR2 as YYEEEE. With 0 bases removed from V and 8 bases from J, the gap between germline ends came to 15 bases. The CDR3 runs 16 residues. The full variable domain, in which reference TRBV5-6 and TRBJ1-6 provide the parts outside the CDR3, is DAGVTQSPTHLIKTRGQQVTLRCSPKSGHDTVSWYQQALGQGPQFIFQYYEEEERQRGNFPDRFSGHQFPNYSSELNVNALLLGDSALYLCASSLALGAADSPLHFGNGTRLTVT.